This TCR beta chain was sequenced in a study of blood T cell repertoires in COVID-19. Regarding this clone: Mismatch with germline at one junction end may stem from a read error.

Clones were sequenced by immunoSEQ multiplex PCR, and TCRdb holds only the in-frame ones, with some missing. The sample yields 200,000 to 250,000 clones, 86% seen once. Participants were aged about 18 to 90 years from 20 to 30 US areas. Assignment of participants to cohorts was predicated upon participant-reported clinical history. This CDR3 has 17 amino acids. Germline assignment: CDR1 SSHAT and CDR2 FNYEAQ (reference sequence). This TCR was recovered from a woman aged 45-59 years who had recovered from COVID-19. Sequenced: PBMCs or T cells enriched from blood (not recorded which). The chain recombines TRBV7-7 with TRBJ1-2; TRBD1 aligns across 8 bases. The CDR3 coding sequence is TGTGCTAGCAGCCCCATCTCTCCCACCGGGACAGGTGGTGGCTACACCTTC. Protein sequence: CASSPISPTGTGGGYTF. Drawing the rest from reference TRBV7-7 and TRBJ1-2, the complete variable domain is GAGVSQSPRYKVTKRGQDVTLRCDPISSHATLYWYQQALGQGPEFLTYFNYEAQPDKSGLPSDRFSAERPEGSISTLTIQRTEQRDSAMYRCASSPISPTGTGGGYTFGSGTRLTVV.